The clone carrying this T cell receptor beta chain has only a few counts. The data were obtained in a study of low-dose radiotherapy and immunotherapy resistance in tumors. Whole-study context: It was 1 Gy per fraction every two weeks that Cohort 2 received, adding up to 13 Gy over 26 weeks. Intravenous ipilimumab 1 mg/kg every six weeks was given with nivolumab 240 mg every two weeks.

Regarding time point: before trial treatment. Inclusion covered patients whose advanced solid tumors lacked tumor-infiltrating lymphocytes. TRAV- and TRBV-specific primers were used for first-strand cDNA, which covered alpha and beta chains. A constant-region primer paired with the V-primer adapter amplified TCRs over about 19 PCR cycles. TCRdb itself ran the reads through MiXCR, one entry per CDR3 protein. This sample carries fewer than 95,000 distinct CDR3 sequences, more than 7.5% of them seen once, and the ten largest clones take around 0.97%. Source: PBMCs, taken before treatment. The source of this sequence is a male donor with prostate cancer.

Here the CDR3 DNA reads TGTGCCAGTAGTATAGAGGGAAGACAGGGAAGACAAGAGACCCAGTACTTC. Protein: CASSIEGRQGRQETQYF. The chain has TRBV19 and TRBJ2-5; 7 positions agree with TRBD1. V lost 0 bases to trimming and J lost 2 bases; unmatched junction nucleotides: 9. Germline V gene sequence: CDR1 LNHDA, CDR2 SQIVND (reference sequence). This CDR3 region has 17 residues.